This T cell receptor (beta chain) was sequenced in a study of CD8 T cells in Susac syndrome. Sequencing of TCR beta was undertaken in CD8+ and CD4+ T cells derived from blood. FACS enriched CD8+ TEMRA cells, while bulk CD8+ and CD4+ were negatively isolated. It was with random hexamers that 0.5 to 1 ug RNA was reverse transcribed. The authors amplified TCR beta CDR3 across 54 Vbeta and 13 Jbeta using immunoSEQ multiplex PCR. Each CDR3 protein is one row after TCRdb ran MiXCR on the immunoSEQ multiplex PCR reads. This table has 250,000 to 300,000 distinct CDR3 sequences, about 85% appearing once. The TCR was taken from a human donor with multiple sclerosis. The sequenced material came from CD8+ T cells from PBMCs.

The CDR3 nucleotides read TGTGCCTGGAGCCTTGGGCGGGAGGTAGAGACCCAGTACTTC. Its translation is CAWSLGREVETQYF. The rearrangement links TRBV30 to TRBJ2-5, with TRBD2 matching over 8 bases. The V and J ends lost 3 bases and 4 bases, in that order; junction bases with no gene match: 7. Germline loops: CDR1 GTSNPN, CDR2 SVGIG (reference sequence). The length of the CDR3 is 14 residues.